What follows are 13 T cell receptor beta chains derived from one specimen sequenced in a study of cytomegalovirus exposure and HLA in healthy donors. 60 Vbeta and 13 Jbeta primers were used in PCR. Here immunoSEQ multiplex PCR was the method, and the copy in TCRdb shows in-frame clones only, minus some. The data hold about 31,000 clones, with roughly 44% observed a single time. Sequencing input: PBMCs. The receptors originated from a woman in her forties or fifties in good health and CMV-seronegative.

The rearrangement joins TRBV11-1 to TRBJ2-1, with 9 bases lining up with TRBD2. Germline lookup yields CDR1 SGHAT and CDR2 FQDESV (reference sequence). This CDR3 region has 16 residues. Losses at the gene ends were 5 bases for V and 8 bases for J; bases not matched to a gene: 13. The CDR3 reads CASSHGAGGLADEQFF. The CDR3 DNA is TGTGCCAGCAGCCACGGGGCGGGAGGGCTCGCGGATGAGCAGTTCTTC.

V is TRBV6-1 and J is TRBJ1-5; D remains unclear. Germline lookup yields CDR1 MNHNS and CDR2 SASEGT. Trimming removed 5 bases from V and 5 bases from J, with 10 bases in between. The CDR3 has 13 residues. CDR3 sequence (DNA): TGTGCCAGCAGTTCTTCCGCGGATCAGCCCCAGCATTTT. It is translated as CASSSSADQPQHF.

The table lists this clone with a few counts. This chain links TRBV9 with TRBJ2-3, with a tentative D call TRBD1 (5 bases). The germline gives CDR1 SGDLS, CDR2 YYNGEE. Trimming took 0 bases from V and 2 from J, leaving 7 bases between them. This CDR3 is built from 14 residues. The CDR3 loop is CASSVEQDTDTQYF. The CDR3 bases are TGTGCCAGCAGCGTAGAACAGGACACAGATACGCAGTATTTT.

This clone was observed once. The chain joins TRBV18 to TRBJ2-4, with 7 bases lining up with TRBD1. The CDR3 consists of 15 residues. The germline gives CDR1 KGHSH, CDR2 LQKENI. Germline trimming cut 6 bases from V and 10 bases from J; bases unmatched to any gene: 15. The CDR3 protein is CASSPTRDSFGIQYF. In DNA, the CDR3 is TGTGCCAGCTCGCCCACCCGGGACAGTTTTGGGATTCAGTACTTC.

This clone came up once. This rearrangement joins TRBV7-6 to TRBJ2-3, with 12 bases identical to TRBD2. The CDR3 is made up of 17 amino acids. Trimming took 1 base from V and 4 from J; bases not matched to a gene: 6. Germline V gene sequence: CDR1 SGHVS, CDR2 FNYEAQ. CDR3 nucleotide sequence: TGTGCCAGCAGCTTAGGCTCTAGCGGGGGGGCCCCAGATACGCAGTATTTT. It translates to CASSLGSSGGAPDTQYF.

This clone was seen only a few times. The chain couples TRBV27 to TRBJ2-3, with 8 nucleotides matching TRBD2. Germline V gene lookup returns CDR1 MNHEY and CDR2 SMNVEV (reference sequence). J was trimmed by 0 bases and V by 5 bases; bases with no gene match: 7. This CDR3 has 16 amino acids. CDR3 in DNA: TGTGCCAGCAGTCCCACCTTAGCGGGGAGCACAGATACGCAGTATTTT. It yields the protein CASSPTLAGSTDTQYF.

This rearrangement joins TRBV29-1 to TRBJ1-2; D gene uncertain. This CDR3 spans 14 amino acids. V shed 0 bases and J shed 0 bases, with 8 bases lying between them. Looked up from germline, CDR1 is SQVTM and CDR2 is ANQGSEA. CDR3 amino acids: CSVEEAGANYGYTF. In DNA form, the CDR3 reads TGCAGCGTTGAAGAAGCCGGAGCTAACTATGGCTACACCTTC.

The chain couples TRBV2 to TRBJ2-7; D may be TRBD1 (6 bases). Germline lookup yields CDR1 SNHLY and CDR2 FYNNEI. Trimming took off 4 bases at V and 1 base at J, with 8 bases between the two ends. The CDR3 consists of 13 residues. CDR3 sequence (DNA): TGTGCCAGCAGTGTTCAGGGGTCCTACGAGCAGTACTTC. Residues: CASSVQGSYEQYF.

This clone was detected only a few times. This chain uses TRBV7-9 with TRBJ2-3, with TRBD2 matching 7 bases. Germline V gene data show CDR1 as SEHNR and CDR2 as FQNEAQ (reference sequence). CDR3 size: 16 residues. V was pared by 2 bases and J by 0 bases, with 5 bases of the junction left unmatched. Here the CDR3 DNA reads TGTGCCAGCAGCTTACCGACTAGCCCTAGCACAGATACGCAGTATTTT. It translates to CASSLPTSPSTDTQYF.

CDR3: CASSPGTALSNYGYTF. DNA of the CDR3: TGTGCCAGCAGCCCAGGGACAGCACTTTCTAACTATGGCTACACCTTC. This sequence joins TRBV7-8 and TRBJ1-2; TRBD1 matches at 7 bases. With 5 bases clipped from V and 0 bases from J, the junction kept 9 bases outside the gene matches. Germline V CDR1 and CDR2: SGHVS, FQNEAQ. The CDR3 covers 16 residues.

This clone was seen more than once but under ten times. V gene TRBV28 combines with J gene TRBJ2-4; D perhaps matches TRBD2 (5 bases). Trimming took 6 bases from V and 0 from J, leaving 6 bases between them. This CDR3 is built from 13 residues. Germline V lookup: CDR1 MDHEN, CDR2 SYDVKM. The CDR3 loop is CASSGLAKNIQYF. The CDR3 DNA reads TGTGCCAGCAGCGGACTAGCCAAAAACATTCAGTACTTC.

The V call is TRBV11-1, the J call TRBJ2-5; TRBD2 matches at 7 bases. The tail of the sequence fits TRBJ2-7 better, so the J call may be wrong. This CDR3 comprises 15 residues. Germline V gene sequence: CDR1 SGHAT, CDR2 FQDESV (reference sequence). The CDR3 here is CASSRAGRGAYEQYF. DNA of the CDR3: TGTGCCAGCAGCCGAGCGGGAAGAGGCGCCTACGAGCAGTACTTC.

The V call is TRBV5-5, the J call TRBJ2-1, with TRBD2 matching 9 bases. With 7 bases clipped from V and 3 bases from J, the junction kept 8 bases outside the gene matches. This CDR3 contains 15 residues. Germline V gene sequence: CDR1 SGHKS, CDR2 YYEKEE (reference sequence). CDR3 DNA sequence: TGTGCCAGCTGGAGGGGGCGGGAGGGCTACAATGAGCAGTTCTTC. Translated: CASWRGREGYNEQFF. The complete variable domain, with remaining parts taken from reference TRBV5-5 and TRBJ2-1, reads DAGVTQSPTHLIKTRGQQVTLRCSPISGHKSVSWYQQVLGQGPQFIFQYYEKEERGRGNFPDRFSARQFPNYSSELNVNALLLGDSALYLCASWRGREGYNEQFFGPGTRLTVL.